The following is a TCR beta chain sequence with its context. The sample originates from a study of blood T cell repertoires in COVID-19. The CDR3 length is 14 residues. Germline CDR1 reads WNHNN; CDR2 reads SYGVQD (reference sequence). V was clipped by 10 bases and J by 7 bases, with 19 bases between them. The repertoire was sequenced with immunoSEQ multiplex PCR; TCRdb's copy has only in-frame clones and lacks some. The data hold 200,000 or so clones, with around nine tenths observed a single time. The J gene is TRBJ2-2, the V gene TRBV10-1; D call uncertain. The TCR sequence derives from a man between 65 and 80 years old with active or convalescent COVID-19. Material for sequencing was peripheral blood. The CDR3 spells CATGGSGFGGELFF. The CDR3, as DNA: TGCGCCACCGGTGGTTCCGGGTTTGGCGGGGAGCTGTTTTTT.